The text below deals with one T cell receptor (beta chain). This sample was taken from a study of blood T cell repertoires in COVID-19. Across the whole study: PBMCs, B-cell-depleted T cells, or T cells provided the cDNA or gDNA that made up the material.

The CDR3 extends over 14 amino acids. Germline CDR1 MDHEN, CDR2 SYDVKM. The ends were cut back, 5 bases at V and 7 bases at J, with 15 bases in the middle. As processed by the authors: Amplification from reference gene primers served as the basis for estimated nucleated cell counts. Measured with immunoSEQ multiplex PCR; TCRdb has only the in-frame clones, and not every one. The V and J calls and clone size are taken from that table; D and trimming were inferred from the DNA. The data contain more than 45,000 clones, 75% to 85% of them singletons. The sequence was obtained from a man in his forties with acute or convalescent COVID-19. What was sequenced was peripheral blood. The chain employs TRBV28 and TRBJ2-1; D not resolved. The chain's CDR3 is CASSPLMPGNEQFF. The DNA for the CDR3 is TGTGCCAGCAGTCCCCTGATGCCGGGTAATGAGCAGTTCTTC.